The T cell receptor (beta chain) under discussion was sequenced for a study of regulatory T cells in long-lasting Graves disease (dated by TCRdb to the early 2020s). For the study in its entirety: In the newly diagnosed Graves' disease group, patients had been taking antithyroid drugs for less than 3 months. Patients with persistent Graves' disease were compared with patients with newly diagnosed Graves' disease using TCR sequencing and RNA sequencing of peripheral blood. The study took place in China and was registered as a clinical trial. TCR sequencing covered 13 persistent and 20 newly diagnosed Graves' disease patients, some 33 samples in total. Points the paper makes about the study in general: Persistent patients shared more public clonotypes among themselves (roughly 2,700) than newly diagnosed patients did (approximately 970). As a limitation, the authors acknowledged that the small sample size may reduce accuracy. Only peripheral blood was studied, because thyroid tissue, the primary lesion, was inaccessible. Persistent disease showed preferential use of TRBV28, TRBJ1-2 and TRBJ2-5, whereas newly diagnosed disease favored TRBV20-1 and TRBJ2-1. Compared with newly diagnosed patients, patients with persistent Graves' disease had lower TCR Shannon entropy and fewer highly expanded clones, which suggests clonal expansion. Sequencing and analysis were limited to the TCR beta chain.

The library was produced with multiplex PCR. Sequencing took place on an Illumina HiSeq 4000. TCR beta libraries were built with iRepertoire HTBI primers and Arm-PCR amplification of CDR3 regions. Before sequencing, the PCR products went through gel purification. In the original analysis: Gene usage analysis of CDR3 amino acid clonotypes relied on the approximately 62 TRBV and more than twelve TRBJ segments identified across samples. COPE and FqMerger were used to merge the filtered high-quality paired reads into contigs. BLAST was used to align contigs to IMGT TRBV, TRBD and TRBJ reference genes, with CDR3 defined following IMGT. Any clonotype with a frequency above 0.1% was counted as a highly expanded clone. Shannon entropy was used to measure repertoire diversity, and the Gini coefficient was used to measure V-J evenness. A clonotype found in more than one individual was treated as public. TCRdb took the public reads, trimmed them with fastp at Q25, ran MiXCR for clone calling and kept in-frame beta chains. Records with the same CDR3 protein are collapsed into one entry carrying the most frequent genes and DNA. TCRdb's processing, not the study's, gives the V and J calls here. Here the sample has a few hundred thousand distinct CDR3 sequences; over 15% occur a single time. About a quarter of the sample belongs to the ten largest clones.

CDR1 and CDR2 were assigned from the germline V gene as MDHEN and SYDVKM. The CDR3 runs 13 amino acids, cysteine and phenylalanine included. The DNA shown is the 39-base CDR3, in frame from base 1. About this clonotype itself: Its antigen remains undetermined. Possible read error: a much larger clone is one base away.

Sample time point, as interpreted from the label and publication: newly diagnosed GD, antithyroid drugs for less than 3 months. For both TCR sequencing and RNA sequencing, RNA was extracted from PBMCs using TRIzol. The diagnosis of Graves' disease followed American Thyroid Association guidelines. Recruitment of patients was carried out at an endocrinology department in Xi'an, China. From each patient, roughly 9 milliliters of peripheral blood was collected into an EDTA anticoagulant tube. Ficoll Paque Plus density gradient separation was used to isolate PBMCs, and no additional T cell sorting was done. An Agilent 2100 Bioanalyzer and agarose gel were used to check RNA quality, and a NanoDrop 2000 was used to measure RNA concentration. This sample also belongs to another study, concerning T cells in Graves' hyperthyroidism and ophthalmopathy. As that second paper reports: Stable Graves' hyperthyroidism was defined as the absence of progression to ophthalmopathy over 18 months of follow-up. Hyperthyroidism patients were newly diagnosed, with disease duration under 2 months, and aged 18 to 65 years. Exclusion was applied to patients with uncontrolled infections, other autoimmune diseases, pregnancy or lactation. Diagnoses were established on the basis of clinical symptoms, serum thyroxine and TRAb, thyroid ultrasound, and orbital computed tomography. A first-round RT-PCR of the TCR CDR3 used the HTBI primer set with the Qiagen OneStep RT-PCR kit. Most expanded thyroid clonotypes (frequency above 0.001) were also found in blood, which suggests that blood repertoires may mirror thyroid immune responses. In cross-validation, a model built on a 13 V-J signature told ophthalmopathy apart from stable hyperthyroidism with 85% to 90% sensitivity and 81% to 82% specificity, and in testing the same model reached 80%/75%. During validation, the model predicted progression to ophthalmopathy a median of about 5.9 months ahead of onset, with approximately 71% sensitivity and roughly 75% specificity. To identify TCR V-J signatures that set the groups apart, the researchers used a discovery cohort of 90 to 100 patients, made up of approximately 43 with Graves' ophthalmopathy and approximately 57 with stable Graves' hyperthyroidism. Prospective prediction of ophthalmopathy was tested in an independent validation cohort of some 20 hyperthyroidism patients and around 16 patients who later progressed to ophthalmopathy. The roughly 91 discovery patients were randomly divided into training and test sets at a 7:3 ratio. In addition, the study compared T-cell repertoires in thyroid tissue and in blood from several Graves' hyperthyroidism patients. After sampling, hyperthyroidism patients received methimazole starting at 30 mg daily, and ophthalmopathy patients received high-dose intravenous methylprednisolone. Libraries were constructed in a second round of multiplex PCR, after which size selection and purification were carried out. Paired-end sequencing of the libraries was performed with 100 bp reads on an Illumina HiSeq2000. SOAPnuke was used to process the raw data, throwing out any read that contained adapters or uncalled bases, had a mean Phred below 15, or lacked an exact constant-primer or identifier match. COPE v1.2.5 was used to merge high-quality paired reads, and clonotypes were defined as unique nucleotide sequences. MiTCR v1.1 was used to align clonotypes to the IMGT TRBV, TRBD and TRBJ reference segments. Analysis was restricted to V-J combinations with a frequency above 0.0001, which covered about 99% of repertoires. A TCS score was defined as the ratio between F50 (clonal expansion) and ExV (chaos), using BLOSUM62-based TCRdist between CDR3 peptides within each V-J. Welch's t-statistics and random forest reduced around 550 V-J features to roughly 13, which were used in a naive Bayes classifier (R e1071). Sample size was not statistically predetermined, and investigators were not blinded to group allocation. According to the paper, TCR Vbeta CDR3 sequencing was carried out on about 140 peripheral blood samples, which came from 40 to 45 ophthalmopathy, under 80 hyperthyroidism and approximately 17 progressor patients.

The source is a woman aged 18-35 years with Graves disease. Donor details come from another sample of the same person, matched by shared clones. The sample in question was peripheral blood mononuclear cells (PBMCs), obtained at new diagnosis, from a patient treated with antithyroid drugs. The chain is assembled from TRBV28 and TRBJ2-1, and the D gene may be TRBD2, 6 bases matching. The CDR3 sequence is CVSTRTGGNEQFF. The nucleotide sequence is TGTGTCAGCACCCGCACCGGGGGCAATGAGCAGTTCTTC.